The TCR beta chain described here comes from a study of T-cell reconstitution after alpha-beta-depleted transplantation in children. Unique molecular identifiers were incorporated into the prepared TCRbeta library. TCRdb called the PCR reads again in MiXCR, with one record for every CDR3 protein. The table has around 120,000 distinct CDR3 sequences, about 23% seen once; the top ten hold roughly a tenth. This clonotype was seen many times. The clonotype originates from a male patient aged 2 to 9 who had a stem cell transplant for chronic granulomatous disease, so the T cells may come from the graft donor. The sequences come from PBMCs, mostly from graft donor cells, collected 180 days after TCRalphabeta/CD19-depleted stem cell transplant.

CDR3 in amino acids: CASSLGLAGAGELFF. The DNA of the CDR3 is TGTGCCAGCAGCCTGGGACTAGCGGGAGCCGGGGAGCTGTTTTTT. This rearrangement joins TRBV3-1 to TRBJ2-2; TRBD2 agrees at 14 bases. Germline values: CDR1 LGHDT, CDR2 YNNKEL (reference sequence). V lost 4 bases, J lost 6 bases, and 1 base stayed unmatched. The CDR3 consists of 15 residues.